This entry concerns a single T cell receptor beta chain. The data were taken from a study of technical replicates of blood from a handful of donors. Libraries were prepared by immunoSEQ multiplex PCR; TCRdb keeps only in-frame clonotypes and omits some of them. This sample carries some 80,000 clones, around 94% of them seen once, and the ten largest clones take about 0.23%. Germline V CDR1 and CDR2: SGHTA, FQGNSA. The CDR3 runs to 13 residues. Trimming pared 5 bases from V and 5 bases from J, leaving 11 bases between. The chain is built from TRBV7-2 and TRBJ2-3; D is possibly TRBD1 (5 bases). Sequencing was done on a sample of T cells isolated from PBMCs. The clonotype comes from a human donor in good health. DNA of the CDR3: TGTGCCAGCAGCCCCAGGGCCGTAGATACGCAGTATTTT. Amino acids: CASSPRAVDTQYF.